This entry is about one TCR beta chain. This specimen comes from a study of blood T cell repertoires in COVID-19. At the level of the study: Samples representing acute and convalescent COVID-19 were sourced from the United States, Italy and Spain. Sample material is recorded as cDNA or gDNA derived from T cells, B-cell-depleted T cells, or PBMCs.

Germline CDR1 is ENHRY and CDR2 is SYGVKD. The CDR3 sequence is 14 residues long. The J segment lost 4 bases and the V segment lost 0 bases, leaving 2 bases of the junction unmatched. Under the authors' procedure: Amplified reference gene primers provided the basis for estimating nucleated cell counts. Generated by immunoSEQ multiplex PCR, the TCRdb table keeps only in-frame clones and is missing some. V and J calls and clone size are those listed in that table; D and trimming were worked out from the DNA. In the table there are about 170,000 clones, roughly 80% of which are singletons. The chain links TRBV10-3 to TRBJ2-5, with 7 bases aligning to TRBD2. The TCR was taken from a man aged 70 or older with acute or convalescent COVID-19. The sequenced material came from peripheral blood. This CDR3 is CAISESASGETQYF. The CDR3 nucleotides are TGTGCCATCAGTGAGTCGGCTAGCGGAGAGACCCAGTACTTC.